This TCR beta chain was identified in a study of cytomegalovirus exposure and HLA in healthy donors. Notes on the study in general: The investigators catalogued 150 or so TCR beta chains as cytomegalovirus-associated.

Only in-frame clones appear in the TCRdb table, and some are missing; sequencing was by immunoSEQ multiplex PCR. This table holds about 270,000 clones, about 86% found once. In the case of this clone: The antigen is undetermined.

This CDR3 has 17 amino acids. Germline assignment: CDR1 SGHNT and CDR2 YYREEE (reference sequence). Germline trimming cut 4 bases from V and 6 bases from J; bases unmatched to any gene: 11. The sample was PBMCs. This chain uses TRBV5-4 with TRBJ2-3; the match to TRBD2 covers 13 bases. The source of this sequence is a woman between 18 and 30 years old in good health and CMV-seronegative. Here the CDR3 DNA reads TGTGCCAGCAGCACGCCACTAGCGGGAGGGGGATTGGATACGCAGTATTTT. It yields the protein CASSTPLAGGGLDTQYF.